The T cell receptor beta chain under discussion was sequenced for a study of regulatory T cells in long-lasting Graves disease. Findings of the study overall: The persistent group shared about 2,700 public clonotypes, more than the approximately 970 shared by new patients.

iRepertoire HTBI primers and Arm-PCR of CDR3 regions built TCR beta libraries. TCRdb reanalysed the multiplex PCR reads using MiXCR and keeps one entry per CDR3 protein. The top ten clones hold around 19% of a sample with about 620,000 distinct CDR3 sequences, 16% of them seen once. The time point denotes: newly diagnosed GD, antithyroid drugs for less than 3 months. RNA isolated from PBMCs was used to make the TCR library. A note on this clonotype: Its cognate antigen is unknown.

Trimming stripped 5 bases from V and 5 bases from J, with 11 bases between. This CDR3 has 13 residues. Germline assignment: CDR1 SGHRS and CDR2 YFSETQ. A further study also used this sample, focusing on T cells in Graves' hyperthyroidism and ophthalmopathy.

The receptor's source is a woman under 40 with Graves disease. The J gene is TRBJ1-5, the V gene TRBV5-1; D is unclear. The specimen comprised peripheral blood mononuclear cells (PBMCs), sampled at new diagnosis, from a patient treated with antithyroid drugs. The CDR3: CASRPFPDQPQHF. CDR3 nucleotide sequence: TGCGCCAGCAGGCCCTTTCCAGATCAGCCCCAGCATTTT.